The following is a T cell receptor beta chain sequence with its context. The cohort comprised adults aged roughly 18 to 95 years residing in about two dozen US areas. Participants' own reports of clinical history determined their cohort assignment. This sample stems from a study of blood T cell repertoires in COVID-19. As for the study in general: Spain, Italy and the United States supplied samples that represented acute and convalescent COVID-19.

Germline V gene lookup returns CDR1 SEHNR and CDR2 FQNEAQ (reference sequence). This CDR3 is 14 amino acids long. V lost 1 base and J lost 7; bases outside the gene matches: 2. Sequencing used immunoSEQ multiplex PCR; TCRdb keeps in-frame clones, though not all of them. Counted here are approximately 210,000 clones, more than 75% occurring once; the ten biggest clones make up 5.5% to 8.5%. This receptor was obtained from a young man in a cohort exposed to, infected with or recovered from COVID-19 (not recorded which). The sequenced material came from PBMCs or T cells enriched from blood (not recorded which). The genes are TRBV7-9 and TRBJ2-1; 9 bases fit TRBD2. The CDR3 DNA reads TGTGCCAGCAGCTTAGATACTAGCGGGAATGAGCAGTTCTTC. Protein sequence: CASSLDTSGNEQFF.